This TCR beta chain was identified in a study of blood T cell repertoires in COVID-19. The CDR3 length is 15 residues. CDR1 is LNHDA, CDR2 SQIVND, per germline (reference sequence). The ends were cut back, 6 bases at V and 5 bases at J, with 16 bases in the middle. Seattle's cohort entered during active infection and was followed longitudinally. The authors' processing: Estimation of nucleated cell counts was performed using reference gene primer amplification. The method was immunoSEQ multiplex PCR; TCRdb's version includes in-frame clones alone and lacks a portion of them. From that table come the V and J calls and clone size; the DNA was used to work out D and trimming. In the table there are about 270,000 clones, approximately 84% of which are singletons.

The sample taken for sequencing was peripheral blood. This TCR derives from a human donor with COVID-19, enrolled during active disease. The donor label of this sample is uncertain. The gene calls are TRBV19 and TRBJ2-2; D perhaps matches TRBD2 (6 bases). The CDR3 region has the DNA TGTGCCAGTAGCCGACTAGTGACGGCTACCGGGGAGCTGTTTTTT. Amino acids: CASSRLVTATGELFF.